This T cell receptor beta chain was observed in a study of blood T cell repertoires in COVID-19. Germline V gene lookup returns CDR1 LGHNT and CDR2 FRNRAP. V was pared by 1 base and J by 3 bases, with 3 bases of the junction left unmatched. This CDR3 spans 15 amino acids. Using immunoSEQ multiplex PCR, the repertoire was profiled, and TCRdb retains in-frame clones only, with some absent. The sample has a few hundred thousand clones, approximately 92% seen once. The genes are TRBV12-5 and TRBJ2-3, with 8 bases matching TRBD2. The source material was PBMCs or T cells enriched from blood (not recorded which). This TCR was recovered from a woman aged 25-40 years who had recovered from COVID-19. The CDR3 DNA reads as TGTGCTAGTGGTTTGGGGAGCGGGAGTACAGATACGCAGTATTTT. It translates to CASGLGSGSTDTQYF.